The clone carrying this TCR beta chain occurred a few times. These data belong to a study of blood T cell repertoires in COVID-19. Sequencing used immunoSEQ multiplex PCR; TCRdb keeps in-frame clones, though not all of them. The sample contains around 310,000 clones, 89% of which appear only once. The germline V gene has CDR1 MNHEY and CDR2 SVGAGI. V lost 2 bases and J lost 3, with 11 bases in between. CDR3 length: 14 amino acids. The sequence was obtained from a woman aged 60-75 years with acute or convalescent COVID-19. Sequenced sample: peripheral blood. The rearrangement joins TRBV6-5 to TRBJ2-7; TRBD2 might be the D (6 bases). This CDR3 reads CASSYGTGGYEQYF. CDR3 in DNA: TGTGCCAGCAGTTACGGGACTGGAGGCTACGAGCAGTACTTC.